A selection of T cell receptor beta chains follows, all from one sample in a study of patients and donors after allogeneic stem cell transplantation. Via MiXCR, TCRdb re-called the RT-PCR reads, giving one row per CDR3 protein. The sample has under 30,000 distinct CDR3 sequences; 6.5% to 10% are singletons. Sequenced input: blood, either unsorted or a sorted T cell fraction (not recorded which). These receptors came from a human donor who was either an allogeneic HSCT recipient or a stem cell or donor lymphocyte infusion donor (not recorded which). It is not recorded whose cells these are; they may come from a transplant donor. Both conserved end residues are part of each CDR3. Some rows have no size entry. The others give once, few or many, or a class for an expanded clone.

clone size: many; J gene: TRBJ1-3; V gene: TRBV12-3/TRBV12-4; CDR3 protein: CASSLDTLRQGKSLYGNTIYF
clone size: few; J gene: TRBJ1-6; V gene: TRBV11-1; CDR3 protein: CASSLGQGGSSYNSPLHF
clone size: -; J gene: TRBJ2-2; V gene: TRBV20-1; CDR3 protein: CSATGASTGELFF
clone size: many; J gene: TRBJ1-1; V gene: TRBV6-5; CDR3 protein: CASSFIAGETEAFF
clone size: medium-sized; J gene: TRBJ2-3; V gene: TRBV7-9; CDR3 protein: CASSLIGIGKADTQYF
clone size: -; J gene: TRBJ1-5; V gene: TRBV7-8; CDR3 protein: CASSLGGQGARQPQHF
clone size: many; J gene: TRBJ2-3; V gene: TRBV18; CDR3 protein: CASSPPGGTVTDTQYF
clone size: few; J gene: TRBJ1-2; V gene: TRBV9; CDR3 protein: CASSVASQHGGDGYTF
clone size: many; J gene: TRBJ1-6; V gene: TRBV29-1; CDR3 protein: CSARQGNSPLHF
clone size: many; J gene: TRBJ1-4; V gene: TRBV29-1; CDR3 protein: CSVLDSETTNEKLFF
clone size: many; J gene: TRBJ1-1; V gene: TRBV11-3; CDR3 protein: CASSPTGPAEAFF
clone size: many; J gene: TRBJ2-7; V gene: TRBV28; CDR3 protein: CASSTGTGGRYEQYF
clone size: many; J gene: TRBJ2-1; V gene: TRBV20-1; CDR3 protein: CSARRGQDSYNEQFF
clone size: few; J gene: TRBJ2-4; V gene: TRBV27; CDR3 protein: CASSPYVGGLHF
clone size: many; J gene: TRBJ2-3; V gene: TRBV18; CDR3 protein: CASSPVFGQGSDTQYF
clone size: many; J gene: TRBJ2-1; V gene: TRBV7-9; CDR3 protein: CASSHLAGGYNEQFF
clone size: many; J gene: TRBJ2-7; V gene: TRBV2; CDR3 protein: CASSEQTYEQYF
clone size: -; J gene: TRBJ1-5; V gene: TRBV7-9; CDR3 protein: CASSQGQQYSNQPQHF
clone size: many; J gene: TRBJ2-7; V gene: TRBV12-3/TRBV12-4; CDR3 protein: CASRRADNEQYF
clone size: medium-sized; J gene: TRBJ2-7; V gene: TRBV7-9; CDR3 protein: CASSMTGVIYEQYF
clone size: -; J gene: TRBJ2-5; V gene: TRBV9; CDR3 protein: CASSVEDSPLGGTQYF
clone size: -; J gene: TRBJ1-2; V gene: TRBV19; CDR3 protein: CASTEDSRNYGYTF